The rows below give T cell receptor beta chains drawn from one sample of a study of T cell changes during pregnancy in multiple sclerosis. The table came from immunoSEQ multiplex PCR; TCRdb's copy has only in-frame clones and leaves some out. The data contain 27,000 or so clones, about nine tenths of them singletons. Sequencing was performed on CD8+ T cells from peripheral blood mononuclear cells, taken in the second trimester of pregnancy. These receptors originate from a female donor with multiple sclerosis, enrolled in a pregnancy study. Each CDR3 is given with its conserved first and last residue. Fields, in order: D gene, V gene, clone size, J gene, CDR3 DNA, CDR3 protein. D genes are given only for firm matches. Rows give clone size only sometimes, using once, few, many, or a class for an expanded clone.

NA	TRBV5-1	NA	TRBJ1-6	TGCGCCAGCAGCTTGGAGGCGTGGGGCCCAAGGGGTTCACCCCTCCACTTT	CASSLEAWGPRGSPLHF
NA	TRBV27	NA	TRBJ2-2	TGTGCCAGCAGTGCGCGGGGGGAGCTGTTTTTT	CASSARGELFF
NA	TRBV28	NA	TRBJ1-1	TGTGCCAGCAGTTTAGAGGGACTCCCCAGTATCACTGAAGCTTTCTTT	CASSLEGLPSITEAFF
NA	TRBV6-1	NA	TRBJ2-5	TGTGCCAGCAGTGAATCGCTTAGAAGTCGGGTCGTGGAGACCCAGTACTTC	CASSESLRSRVVETQYF
NA	TRBV4-1	NA	TRBJ2-7	TGCGCCAGCAGCCAATTCGGACAGTCCTACGAGCAGTACTTC	CASSQFGQSYEQYF
NA	TRBV27	NA	TRBJ2-1	TGTGCCAGTATGATTGGGGGGGCGAGTTGGTATGAGCAGTTCTTC	CASMIGGASWYEQFF
TRBD2	TRBV10-3	NA	TRBJ2-3	TGTGCCATCAGTGACCCCAGCCCTAGCGGCACACAAACAGATACGCAGTATTTT	CAISDPSPSGTQTDTQYF
NA	TRBV7-9	NA	TRBJ2-3	TGTGCCAGCAGCTTAGCGCTGGGTGAGGGAGATACGCAGTATTTT	CASSLALGEGDTQYF
NA	TRBV27	few	TRBJ1-6	TGTGCCAGCAGTTACGGGGGGGGAAATTCACCCCTCCACTTT	CASSYGGGNSPLHF
TRBD1	TRBV10-3	NA	TRBJ1-6	TGTGCCATCAGTGATGTTGACAGGGCCGATTCACCCCTCCACTTT	CAISDVDRADSPLHF
NA	TRBV7-9	NA	TRBJ2-2	TGTGCCAGCAGCGAGGACAGATCGAACACCGGGGAGCTGTTTTTT	CASSEDRSNTGELFF
NA	TRBV25-1	NA	TRBJ1-4	TGTGCCAGCAGTGCGGACCGCGACTATAGTGAAAAACTGTTTTTT	CASSADRDYSEKLFF
NA	TRBV7-9	NA	TRBJ2-1	TGTGCCAGCAGCTTAGCGGGGGGGCCCTACAATGAGCAGTTCTTC	CASSLAGGPYNEQFF
NA	TRBV30	NA	TRBJ1-2	TGTGCCTGGAGTGTGGGAGGACCTGAGGGCTACACCTTC	CAWSVGGPEGYTF
NA	TRBV7-8	once	TRBJ1-5	TGTGCCAGCAGCTTTAATGAGGGTCAGCCCCAGCATTTT	CASSFNEGQPQHF
NA	TRBV10-2	NA	TRBJ2-1	TGCGCCAGCAGTGTAATCCTGAGCTCCTACAATGAGCAGTTCTTC	CASSVILSSYNEQFF
TRBD1	TRBV6-5	NA	TRBJ2-1	TGTGCCAGCAGTTACACCTTAAGGACAGGGGACAATGAGCAGTTCTTC	CASSYTLRTGDNEQFF
NA	TRBV6-6	NA	TRBJ2-1	TGTGCCAGCTTTGACAGGAGTAGTAATGAGCAGTTCTTC	CASFDRSSNEQFF
TRBD2	TRBV4-1	NA	TRBJ2-3	TGCGCCAGCAGCCGTATAGCGGGTGTTACAGATACGCAGTATTTT	CASSRIAGVTDTQYF
NA	TRBV18	NA	TRBJ1-2	TGTGCCAGCTCACCATTGGGCCTCAATTCAGGTGGCTACACCTTC	CASSPLGLNSGGYTF
TRBD1	TRBV18	NA	TRBJ2-5	TGTGCCAGCTCACTCGACAGGGCTACCCTTCACGAGACCCAGTACTTC	CASSLDRATLHETQYF
TRBD1	TRBV30	NA	TRBJ2-1	TGTGCCTGGAGTGTAGATTGGACAGGGACTTACAATGAGCAGTTCTTC	CAWSVDWTGTYNEQFF
NA	TRBV6-1	medium-sized	TRBJ2-6	TGTGCCAGCAGTGAAAGGGGTTATACTGGGGCCAACGTCCTGACTTTC	CASSERGYTGANVLTF
NA	TRBV5-5	NA	TRBJ2-7	TGTGCCAGCAGCCCCGACAGATACGAGCAGTACTTC	CASSPDRYEQYF
NA	TRBV4-3	NA	TRBJ1-2	TGCGCCAGCAGCCAAGATGGGGGGTCCATCTATGGCTACACCTTC	CASSQDGGSIYGYTF
TRBD2	TRBV6-4	few	TRBJ2-3	TGTGCCAGCAGTGACTCGACTAGCGGGGGGAGTGCGCAGTATTTT	CASSDSTSGGSAQYF
NA	TRBV7-4	NA	TRBJ1-2	TGTGCCAGCAGCACCTCTGGTGGGCAGACCCCTCGTTCCTATGGCTACACCTTC	CASSTSGGQTPRSYGYTF
NA	TRBV18	once	TRBJ2-1	TGTGCCAGCTCATCCGGGGGGCCGGGTAGTAATGAGCAGTTCTTC	CASSSGGPGSNEQFF
TRBD2	TRBV19	NA	TRBJ2-1	TGTGCCAGTAGTAACTTCCTAGCGGGGTTGAACAATGAGCAGTTCTTC	CASSNFLAGLNNEQFF
NA	TRBV5-1	NA	TRBJ1-1	TGCGCCAGCAGCTCTGACAGAGGGAACACTGAAGCTTTCTTT	CASSSDRGNTEAFF
NA	TRBV27	NA	TRBJ1-4	TGTGCCAGCTCAAATTGGGTGGACAAGGTGGGGGCAGCTAATGAAAAACTGTTTTTT	CASSNWVDKVGAANEKLFF
NA	TRBV9	NA	TRBJ1-2	TGTGCCAGCAGCGTAGCGGCAGGGTCGAACGGAGTTGGCTACACCTTC	CASSVAAGSNGVGYTF
NA	TRBV28	NA	TRBJ1-5	TGTGCCAGCAGTTTCGCTCTTGCGAGCAATCAGCCCCAGCATTTT	CASSFALASNQPQHF
TRBD2	TRBV6-4	NA	TRBJ2-3	TGTGCCAGCAGTGAACTAGCGGGGGGGCCAGATACGCAGTATTTT	CASSELAGGPDTQYF
TRBD2	TRBV5-4	NA	TRBJ2-7	TGTGCCAGCACCTCAGTGGGGGGGGACGAGCAGTACTTC	CASTSVGGDEQYF
TRBD2	TRBV7-8	NA	TRBJ2-7	TGTGCCAGCAGCTCCATGTTTAGCGGGGGCCCGTCCTACGAGCAGTACTTC	CASSSMFSGGPSYEQYF
NA	TRBV28	once	TRBJ1-4	TGTGCCAGCAACCTAGACGGTGGTAATGAAAAACTGTTTTTT	CASNLDGGNEKLFF
TRBD1	TRBV5-1	NA	TRBJ2-2	TGCGCCAGCCGGGACAGGGGTGACACCGGGGAGCTGTTTTTT	CASRDRGDTGELFF
TRBD1	TRBV5-1	NA	TRBJ2-3	TGCGCCAGCAGCTCGCCACAGGGGGGCACAGATACGCAGTATTTT	CASSSPQGGTDTQYF
NA	TRBV27	NA	TRBJ2-7	TGTGCCAGCAGGCTCCTAGGGGGATCCTACGAGCAGTACTTC	CASRLLGGSYEQYF
NA	TRBV5-4	few	TRBJ2-5	TGTGCCAGCAGCTACGCGGGCAGGCCCCAAGAGACCCAGTACTTC	CASSYAGRPQETQYF
TRBD2	TRBV19	NA	TRBJ2-1	TGTGCCAGTAGTGAAGCGGGGGGGGACTATGAGCAGTTCTTC	CASSEAGGDYEQFF
TRBD1	TRBV7-9	NA	TRBJ2-7	TGTGCCAGCAGCTGGGCCCCGGGACAGGGGGAGTACGAGCAGTACTTC	CASSWAPGQGEYEQYF
NA	TRBV19	NA	TRBJ1-1	TGTGCCAGTAGTATAGTCCCGGGGGTGCTAACTTTCTTT	CASSIVPGVLTFF
NA	TRBV27	NA	TRBJ2-7	TGTGCCAGCAGTTTAGGGCAGGGCCTGCGCTACGAGCAGTACTTC	CASSLGQGLRYEQYF
NA	TRBV5-6	NA	TRBJ2-7	TGTGCCAGCAGCAGCATTCCAGGAGGGGCATACGAGCAGTACTTC	CASSSIPGGAYEQYF
NA	TRBV6-5	NA	TRBJ1-4	TGTGCCAGCAGGGACGTCAGGGAGGAACTGTTTTTT	CASRDVREELFF
NA	TRBV19	NA	TRBJ1-2	TGTGCCAGTAGTATCCCCACGGTAGATAACTATGGCTACACCTTC	CASSIPTVDNYGYTF
NA	TRBV30	NA	TRBJ1-4	TGTGCCTGGAGTGCGTATGAAAAACTGTTTTTT	CAWSAYEKLFF
TRBD2	TRBV10-3	NA	TRBJ2-3	TGTGCCATCAGTGATATGACTAGCGGGGGCACAGATACGCAGTATTTT	CAISDMTSGGTDTQYF
TRBD1	TRBV5-4	NA	TRBJ2-1	TGTGCCAGCAGCTTTCTGGGACAGGGGTACAATGAGCAGTTCTTC	CASSFLGQGYNEQFF
TRBD1	TRBV6-6	NA	TRBJ1-1	TGTGCCAGCAGACCCCAGGGGACAGGGTATCTTTTTGAAGCTTTCTTT	CASRPQGTGYLFEAFF
NA	TRBV6-5	NA	TRBJ1-1	TGTGCCAGCAGTTCCGACACCGGGACACAGAACACTGAAGCTTTCTTT	CASSSDTGTQNTEAFF